The TCR beta chain described here comes from a study of T cell repertoires in cytomegalovirus infection (dated by TCRdb to about 2019). Background for the entire study: The peptide stimulations were aimed at well-studied HLA-B-restricted epitopes as well as recently identified HLA-C-restricted CMV epitopes, whose presentation resists viral immunomodulation. The HLA type of each donor mattered for the analysis, because public TCR beta signatures pointed to carriage of CMV infection along with the matching HLA type. Overall study outcomes, separate from this receptor: The ex vivo response was dominated by HLA-C-restricted CMV-specific TCR beta clonotypes, and the single most frequent clonotype in two of eight donors was supplied by these HLA-C-restricted clonotypes. Cumulative frequency of public TCR beta family members discriminated carriers of CMV infection plus the relevant HLA type in this cohort and an independent roughly 320-donor cohort.

What this sample's treatment or condition label stands for: in vitro stimulation with specific CMV peptide epitopes to enrich CMV-specific T cells. About this clonotype: Its antigen is unknown. Base qualities are not at hand, and no much larger clone is one base apart.

The instrument was an Illumina HiSeq 1500. TCRdb cleaned the public reads at Q25 with fastp, built clones with MiXCR and kept in-frame beta chains. Under each unique CDR3 protein, matching rows form one entry showing the most common genes and DNA. The sample table lists 900,000 to 950,000 distinct CDR3 sequences, 25% to 40% of them with a count of one. The ten top clones hold under 15% of the sample. The CDR3 runs 18 amino acids, cysteine and phenylalanine included. Just CDR3 DNA is preserved here, 54 bases in frame from base 1. Relative to germline, V is missing 4 bases and J is missing 3 bases, with 14 bases of the junction outside any gene match. Reading the germline V gene (reference sequence) gives CDR1 MNHEY and CDR2 SMNVEV.

Sequenced here: cultured CD8+ T cells from PBMCs, sampled from culture after CMV antigen stimulation. This TCR was sampled from a human donor in good health (CMV status not recorded). Some clones in this sample may be carry-over from other donors' samples. The sequence joins TRBV27 to TRBJ1-5; TRBD1 aligns with 8 central bases. CDR3 protein: CASSSHVIGTGVNQPQHF. The sequence in DNA is TGTGCCAGCAGTTCGCACGTCATCGGGACAGGAGTCAATCAGCCCCAGCATTTT.